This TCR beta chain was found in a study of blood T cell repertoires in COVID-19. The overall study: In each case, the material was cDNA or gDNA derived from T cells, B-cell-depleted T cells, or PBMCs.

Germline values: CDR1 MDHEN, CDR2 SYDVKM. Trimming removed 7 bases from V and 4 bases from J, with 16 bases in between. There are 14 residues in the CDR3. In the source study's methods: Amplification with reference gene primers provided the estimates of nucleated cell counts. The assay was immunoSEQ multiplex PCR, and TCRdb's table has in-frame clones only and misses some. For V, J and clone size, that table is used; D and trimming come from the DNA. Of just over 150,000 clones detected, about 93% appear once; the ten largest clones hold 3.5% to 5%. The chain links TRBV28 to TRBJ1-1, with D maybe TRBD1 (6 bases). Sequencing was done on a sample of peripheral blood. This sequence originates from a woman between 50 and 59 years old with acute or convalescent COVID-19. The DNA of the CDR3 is TGTGCCAGCATCGAACAGGGTGGGGGCACTGAAGCTTTCTTT. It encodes CASIEQGGGTEAFF. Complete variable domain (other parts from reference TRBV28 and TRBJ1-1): DVKVTQSSRYLVKRTGEKVFLECVQDMDHENMFWYRQDPGLGLRLIYFSYDVKMKEKGDIPEGYSVSREKKERFSLILESASTNQTSMYLCASIEQGGGTEAFFGQGTRLTVV.